This is a list of T cell receptor beta chains from one sample in a study of patients and donors after allogeneic stem cell transplantation. One entry per CDR3 protein, called by TCRdb with MiXCR from the RT-PCR reads. The sample holds some 150,000 distinct CDR3 sequences, about a third seen once. Sequenced input: blood, either unsorted or a sorted T cell fraction (not recorded which). These receptors all stem from a human donor who was either an allogeneic HSCT recipient or a stem cell or donor lymphocyte infusion donor (not recorded which). It is not recorded whose cells these are; they may come from a transplant donor. The CDR3 runs from the conserved cysteine through the conserved F or W. D genes are given only for firm matches. Part of the rows lack a size; the others show once, few, many or a class for expanded clones.

abundance: NA
j_gene: TRBJ2-1
v_gene: TRBV27
len: 15
d_gene: TRBD2
CDR3aa: CASSPTSGAYNEQFF
CDR3nt: TGTGCCAGCAGTCCCACTAGCGGTGCCTACAATGAGCAGTTCTTC

abundance: NA
j_gene: TRBJ2-2
v_gene: TRBV7-2
len: 16
d_gene: TRBD2
CDR3aa: CASSPPTSGYTGELFF
CDR3nt: TGTGCCAGCAGCCCCCCGACTAGCGGTTACACCGGGGAGCTGTTTTTT

abundance: NA
j_gene: TRBJ1-5
v_gene: TRBV6-6
len: 13
d_gene: NA
CDR3aa: CASSYGWLQPQHF
CDR3nt: TGTGCCAGCAGTTATGGTTGGTTGCAGCCCCAGCATTTT

abundance: NA
j_gene: TRBJ1-5
v_gene: TRBV12-3/TRBV12-4
len: 16
d_gene: NA
CDR3aa: CASSSTHRAGNQPQHF
CDR3nt: TGTGCCAGCAGTAGTACTCACAGGGCGGGAAATCAGCCCCAGCATTTT

abundance: few
j_gene: TRBJ2-1
v_gene: TRBV9
len: 12
d_gene: NA
CDR3aa: CASSGGGEEQFF
CDR3nt: TGTGCCAGCAGTGGGGGCGGGGAAGAGCAGTTCTTC

abundance: once
j_gene: TRBJ2-3
v_gene: TRBV25-1
len: 15
d_gene: TRBD2
CDR3aa: CASSVAGASTDTQYF
CDR3nt: TGTGCCAGCAGTGTAGCGGGGGCTAGCACAGATACGCAGTATTTT

abundance: few
j_gene: TRBJ1-1
v_gene: TRBV7-9
len: 16
d_gene: TRBD1
CDR3aa: CASSLVTGTGDTEAFF
CDR3nt: TGTGCCAGCAGCTTAGTTACCGGGACAGGGGACACTGAAGCTTTCTTT

abundance: NA
j_gene: TRBJ1-1
v_gene: TRBV5-6
len: 15
d_gene: NA
CDR3aa: CASSHRDPLNTEAFF
CDR3nt: TGTGCCAGCAGTCACCGGGACCCGCTGAACACTGAAGCTTTCTTT

abundance: few
j_gene: TRBJ1-4
v_gene: TRBV5-1
len: 16
d_gene: NA
CDR3aa: CASSFTPTVNNEKLFF
CDR3nt: TGCGCCAGCAGCTTTACTCCGACGGTTAATAATGAAAAACTGTTTTTT

abundance: few
j_gene: TRBJ1-2
v_gene: TRBV5-6
len: 14
d_gene: NA
CDR3aa: CASRLAGFNYGYTF
CDR3nt: TGTGCCAGCAGACTGGCGGGGTTCAACTATGGCTACACCTTC

abundance: NA
j_gene: TRBJ1-4
v_gene: TRBV12-3/TRBV12-4
len: 15
d_gene: TRBD1
CDR3aa: CASSFRQGQNEKLFF
CDR3nt: TGTGCCAGCAGTTTCCGACAGGGTCAAAATGAAAAACTGTTTTTT